These T cell receptor beta chains were read from a single sample in a study of human T cells and chemical hapten exposure. TCRdb processed the RACE reads anew with MiXCR; each CDR3 protein has one entry. The top ten clones hold nearly 3% of a sample with approximately 180,000 distinct CDR3 sequences, under 35% of them seen once. This specimen consisted of whole blood, obtained in connection with sensitization to the hapten diphenylcyclopropenone (DPC). The source is a woman aged 30 to 39 with alopecia areata. Some clones in this sample may be carry-over from other donors' samples. Each CDR3 is given with its conserved first and last residue. D genes are given only for firm matches. Size is stated for part of the rows, as once, few or many counts, or as a class when the clone is expanded.

TRBV11-2	.	TRBJ2-6	.	TGTGCCAGCAGCTCAGGGGGGGCTGGGGCCAACGTCCTGACTTTC	CASSSGGAGANVLTF
TRBV28	.	TRBJ2-7	.	TGTGCCAGCAGTTTAGGTTTCAACTACGAGCAGTACTTC	CASSLGFNYEQYF
TRBV6-2/TRBV6-3	few	TRBJ2-7	.	TGTGCCAGCAGTTACGGGACAAGCCCCTCGAACGAGCAGTACTTC	CASSYGTSPSNEQYF
TRBV5-4	.	TRBJ2-3	.	TGTGCCAGCAGCTTGGGAGGGATAGGTACAGATACGCAGTATTTT	CASSLGGIGTDTQYF
TRBV7-2	.	TRBJ2-7	.	TGTGCCAGCAGCTTAGGATATTCCTACGAGCAGTACTTC	CASSLGYSYEQYF
TRBV2	few	TRBJ2-1	TRBD2	TGTGCCAGCAGTGAAGTTGCGGGAGGGCTGAGTGAGCAGTTCTTC	CASSEVAGGLSEQFF
TRBV28	.	TRBJ2-5	TRBD2	TGTGCCAGCTACGCGGGGGTACAAGAGACCCAGTACTTC	CASYAGVQETQYF
TRBV20-1	.	TRBJ2-5	.	TGCAGTGCTAGCCCTAGCGTAGGGGAGACCCAGTACTTC	CSASPSVGETQYF
TRBV5-1	few	TRBJ1-4	.	TGCGCCAGCAAACCGGGCGCGGGTCGCGAAAAACTGTTTTTT	CASKPGAGREKLFF
TRBV6-2/TRBV6-3	few	TRBJ1-5	.	TGTGCCAGCAGCATTAGTTGGGGGCCCCAGCATTTT	CASSISWGPQHF
TRBV29-1	.	TRBJ1-5	TRBD1	TGCAGCCCTGGGACAGGGGGCAGTCAGCCCCAGCATTTT	CSPGTGGSQPQHF
TRBV4-3	many	TRBJ2-5	.	TGCGCCAGCAGCCAAGATCTGTTAGTAGCGCGAGAGACCCAGTACTTC	CASSQDLLVARETQYF
TRBV29-1	few	TRBJ2-5	TRBD2	TGCAGCGCCACCGACAGCGGGGGCCTTGAGACCCAGTACTTC	CSATDSGGLETQYF
TRBV20-1	few	TRBJ2-7	TRBD1	TGCAGTGCTAGAGCGGAAGGGACAGTCCAGTACTTC	CSARAEGTVQYF
TRBV11-2	few	TRBJ1-1	TRBD1	TGTGCCAGCCTTCCCGGAGGGGGCCCGAAAACTGAAGCTTTCTTT	CASLPGGGPKTEAFF
TRBV28	.	TRBJ2-6	TRBD1	TGTGCCAGCAGTGGCAGGACAGGGCGCTCTGGGGCCAACGTCCTGACTTTC	CASSGRTGRSGANVLTF
TRBV24-1	few	TRBJ1-2	.	TGTGCCACCAGTGTCGCGCGTTGGTATGGCTACACCTTC	CATSVARWYGYTF
TRBV20-1	few	TRBJ2-7	.	TGCAGTGCTATGTTGGATTTCTCCTACGAGCAGTACTTC	CSAMLDFSYEQYF
TRBV7-3	few	TRBJ2-1	TRBD2	TGTGCCAGCAGCTTAGGGCGGGGGGGCTATGAGCAGTTCTTC	CASSLGRGGYEQFF
TRBV5-1	.	TRBJ2-7	.	TGCGCCAGCAGCTTGGAAAGAGCGGGCGTAGGGTACGAGCAGTACTTC	CASSLERAGVGYEQYF
TRBV4-3	few	TRBJ2-7	.	TGCGCCAGCAGCCAAGAACTGGCCGGAGGAGGCTACGAGCAGTACTTC	CASSQELAGGGYEQYF
TRBV2	few	TRBJ2-6	TRBD1	TGTGCCAGCAGTTGGACAGGGACCTCTGGGGCCAACGTCCTGACTTTC	CASSWTGTSGANVLTF
TRBV7-9	.	TRBJ1-1	.	TGTGCCAGCAGCCTTCGCGGGGCTTACACTGAAGCTTTCTTT	CASSLRGAYTEAFF
TRBV12-3/TRBV12-4	many	TRBJ1-1	.	TGTGCCAGCATCCAACGGGGCAGCTTGAACACTGAAGCTTTCTTT	CASIQRGSLNTEAFF
TRBV5-4	.	TRBJ2-1	.	TGTGCCAGCAGCCATAGCGGCCTCCACTACAATGAGCAGTTCTTC	CASSHSGLHYNEQFF
TRBV5-5	few	TRBJ2-6	.	TGTGCCAGCAGTAGCTCGTGGGTTGGGGCCAACGTCCTGACTTTC	CASSSSWVGANVLTF
TRBV4-3	.	TRBJ1-2	.	TGCGCCAGCAGCCAAGATAGGAGGATACCTAACTATGGCTACACCTTC	CASSQDRRIPNYGYTF
TRBV20-1	.	TRBJ2-5	TRBD2	TGCAGTGCTCACTTGGGGGGGCAAGAGACCCAGTACTTC	CSAHLGGQETQYF
TRBV4-1	.	TRBJ2-1	TRBD2	TGCGCCAGCAGCCAAGGATGGTCTAGCGGGACCCCCAATGAGCAGTTCTTC	CASSQGWSSGTPNEQFF
TRBV29-1	.	TRBJ2-3	TRBD2	TGCAGCGTTCAAGCGGGACCGGAGCGGTATTTT	CSVQAGPERYF
TRBV28	few	TRBJ2-7	TRBD1	TGTGCCAGCAGACTCGGGACAGGGACCTCCTACGAGCAGTACTTC	CASRLGTGTSYEQYF
TRBV24-1	.	TRBJ2-7	.	TGTGCCACCAGTGAAAACAGCTACGAGCAGTACTTC	CATSENSYEQYF
TRBV20-1	.	TRBJ1-1	TRBD1	TGCAGGGCCATGGGGGACAGGGGGACTTTCTTT	CRAMGDRGTFF
TRBV10-3	few	TRBJ2-6	.	TGTGCCATCCGACCAGGGACGGGGGCCAACGTCCTGACTTTC	CAIRPGTGANVLTF
TRBV28	few	TRBJ1-1	TRBD1	TGTGCCAGCAGTCCTCGGGACAGGATGAACACTGAAGCTTTCTTT	CASSPRDRMNTEAFF
TRBV5-1	few	TRBJ2-5	.	TGCGCCAGCAGCGCGGACCAAGAGACCCAGTACTTC	CASSADQETQYF
TRBV7-9	few	TRBJ2-5	TRBD1	TGTGCCAGCAGCTCCCGGACAGGGCTTCAAGAGACCCAGTACTTC	CASSSRTGLQETQYF
TRBV11-2	.	TRBJ2-2	.	TGTGCCAGCAGCTTATGGGCAGACACCGGGGAGCTGTTTTTT	CASSLWADTGELFF
TRBV28	.	TRBJ2-5	TRBD1	TGTGCCAGCAGGTACCAGGGGGCAGCGGAGACCCAGTACTTC	CASRYQGAAETQYF
TRBV30	.	TRBJ2-4	.	TGTGCCGCCAGTTTTAAAAACATTCAGTACTTC	CAASFKNIQYF
TRBV2	few	TRBJ1-2	.	TGTGCCAGCAGTGAGCAGGGCCCTAACTATGGCTACACCTTC	CASSEQGPNYGYTF
TRBV6-2/TRBV6-3	.	TRBJ2-1	TRBD1	TGTGCCAGCAGTTACTCGGGACAGGGTGGTTACAATGAGCAGTTCTTC	CASSYSGQGGYNEQFF
TRBV3-1	.	TRBJ2-2	.	TGTGCCAGCAGCCCCTTGAGCACCGGGGAGCTGTTTTTT	CASSPLSTGELFF
TRBV6-1	few	TRBJ2-7	.	TGTGCCAGCAGTGAAGGCGGGGAATGGCAGTACTTC	CASSEGGEWQYF
TRBV3-1	.	TRBJ2-7	.	TGTGCCAGCAGCCCTTCCTTCGCCCAGGACACGGGGTACGAGCAGTACTTC	CASSPSFAQDTGYEQYF
TRBV4-3	few	TRBJ2-1	TRBD2	TGCGCCAGCAGCCAGATAGCGGGGGGGCAGGTCGAGCAGTTCTTC	CASSQIAGGQVEQFF
TRBV6-2/TRBV6-3	few	TRBJ2-1	.	TGTGCCAGCAGTTACCCTCTAGTTAAAGAGCAGTTCTTC	CASSYPLVKEQFF
TRBV20-1	.	TRBJ1-5	.	TGCAGTGCTAGAGACGCGAGGTCGGGGGGGCATTTT	CSARDARSGGHF
TRBV28	few	TRBJ1-1	.	TGTGCCAGCCGCCCGGGGAAGAACACTGAAGCTTTCTTT	CASRPGKNTEAFF
TRBV28	.	TRBJ2-5	.	TGTGCCAGCAGTTCCCCCGGGGCGGGTCAAGAGACCCAGTACTTC	CASSSPGAGQETQYF
TRBV7-2	few	TRBJ2-5	TRBD1	TGTGCCAGCAGCCCCTGGGACAGGGGGGAGACCCAGTACTTC	CASSPWDRGETQYF
TRBV29-1	.	TRBJ2-1	TRBD2	TGCAGCTTCCGGACTAGCGGGAGCTCCTACAATGAGCAGTTCTTC	CSFRTSGSSYNEQFF
TRBV29-1	few	TRBJ2-3	TRBD1	TGCAGCGTTGGGACAGGAGAAGCAGATACGCAGTATTTT	CSVGTGEADTQYF
TRBV2	.	TRBJ2-1	TRBD2	TGTGCCAGCGGACTAGCGGAATACAATGAGCAGTTCTTC	CASGLAEYNEQFF
TRBV14	.	TRBJ2-2	TRBD1	TGTGCCAGCAGCCCGGGACAGGACGGATTCACCGGGGAGCTGTTTTTT	CASSPGQDGFTGELFF
TRBV19	few	TRBJ1-2	TRBD1	TGTGCCAGTAGGATCGGGACAGGGTTCGATGGCTACACCTTC	CASRIGTGFDGYTF
TRBV29-1	.	TRBJ1-2	.	TGCAGCGTGGCAGGGTCCAACTATGGCTACACCTTC	CSVAGSNYGYTF
TRBV18	.	TRBJ1-3	.	TGTGCCAGCTCACCCCCGAACTCTGGAAACACCATATATTTT	CASSPPNSGNTIYF
TRBV7-2	.	TRBJ2-3	TRBD2	TGTGCCAGCAGCCCCAGCGGGGGGGTCAACACAGATACGCAGTATTTT	CASSPSGGVNTDTQYF
TRBV6-5	.	TRBJ1-1	.	TGTGCCAGCAGTGACACAGGGAACACTGAAGCTTTCTTT	CASSDTGNTEAFF